This TCR beta chain was observed in a study of cytomegalovirus exposure and HLA in healthy donors. On this clone itself: Its antigen is unidentified.

Study outcomes and limitations: The authors reported that TCR beta sequences could predict HLA-A and HLA-B alleles. These predictions were accurate for most subjects in the first cohort.

The PCR made use of 60 Vbeta and 13 Jbeta primers. Clones were read by immunoSEQ multiplex PCR, and TCRdb kept only the in-frame ones, dropping some. In the table there are 150,000 to 200,000 clones, less than 90% of which are singletons. Germline V lookup: CDR1 SGHTA, CDR2 FQGTGA. V lost 6 bases to trimming and J lost 7 bases, with 17 bases between them. This CDR3 comprises 14 residues. This receptor was obtained from a girl under three years old in good health and CMV-seronegative. The rearrangement links TRBV7-3 to TRBJ2-3; possible D gene TRBD1, 5 bases. Sequenced input: PBMCs. CDR3: CASSTGDRVNTQYF. CDR3 nucleotides: TGTGCCAGCAGTACAGGAGATCGGGTCAATACGCAGTATTTT. Complete variable domain (other parts from reference TRBV7-3 and TRBJ2-3): GAGVSQTPSNKVTEKGKYVELRCDPISGHTALYWYRQSLGQGPEFLIYFQGTGAADDSGLPNDRFFAVRPEGSVSTLKIQRTERGDSAVYLCASSTGDRVNTQYFGPGTRLTVL.